A single sample is the source of the 5 T cell receptor beta chains below, sequenced in a study of tumor-infiltrating lymphocytes in primary liver carcinoma. Germline DNA was also extracted, while the blood RNA originated from unsorted whole blood. Researchers generated TCR beta cDNA from 500 to 600 ng of total RNA, relying on a constant-region primer. Each TCR beta library was derived from three nested multiplex PCR rounds that employed slightly modified ARM-PCR. The first two PCR rounds used TRBV1-TRBV30 primers with a Cbeta primer, approximately 9 cycles each. Each CDR3 protein is one row after TCRdb ran MiXCR on the multiplex PCR reads. The sample includes a few hundred thousand distinct CDR3 sequences, around three fifths of them seen just once. Sequenced material: peripheral blood. The origin of the receptors is a woman aged 25-40 years with primary liver carcinoma and hepatitis B virus infection.

This clonotype has just a few counts. V is TRBV4-1 and J is TRBJ2-3; maybe TRBD2 (5 bases). The germline V gene has CDR1 MGHRA and CDR2 YSYEKL. With 8 bases removed from V and 4 bases from J, the gap between germline ends came to 19 bases. The CDR3 spans 15 residues. Here the CDR3 DNA reads TGCGCCAGCTCGCCCCAGCGGAGTGTGGCAGATACGCAGTATTTT. Amino acid sequence: CASSPQRSVADTQYF.

As concerns this clonotype: A much larger clone sits a single nucleotide away, making a read error possible. The rearrangement uses TRBV6-5 and TRBJ1-3; weak D call: TRBD1 (5 bases). The CDR3 sequence is 15 residues long. Germline CDR1 is MNHEY and CDR2 is SVGAGI. V gave up 10 bases and J gave up 2 bases, with 18 bases separating them. The CDR3 bases are TGTGCCATCAGACTAACGTCAGGGACTGGAAACACCATATATTTT. This encodes CAIRLTSGTGNTIYF.

This clonotype was seen a few times. The germline gene is not matched at one end of the junction; a read error may be the cause. The V gene is TRBV14, the J gene TRBJ2-1; no reliable D call. This CDR3 has 13 residues. The germline gives CDR1 SGHDN, CDR2 FVKESK. CDR3: CASSQLPTNVQFF. Written as DNA, the CDR3 is TGTGCCAGCAGCCAACTACCGACAAATGTGCAGTTCTTC.

As regards this clonotype: Being one base from a much bigger clone, this may be a read error. The J gene is TRBJ2-7, the V gene TRBV12-3 or TRBV12-4; D unclear. The CDR3 totals 15 residues. CDR3 nucleotide sequence: TGTACCAGCCATTCTGGTCTAGGATTCTACTACGAGCAGTACTTC. It encodes CTSHSGLGFYYEQYF.

V gene TRBV13 combines with J gene TRBJ2-1; 7 nucleotides agree with TRBD2. The CDR3 contains 15 residues. The germline gives CDR1 PRHDT, CDR2 FYEKMQ (reference sequence). With V trimmed by 6 bases and J by 8 bases, 13 bases remained unmatched. Written as DNA, the CDR3 is TGTGCCAGCAGAATCCGGGACTATCCCCCGGATGAGCAGTTCTTC. Translated: CASRIRDYPPDEQFF.